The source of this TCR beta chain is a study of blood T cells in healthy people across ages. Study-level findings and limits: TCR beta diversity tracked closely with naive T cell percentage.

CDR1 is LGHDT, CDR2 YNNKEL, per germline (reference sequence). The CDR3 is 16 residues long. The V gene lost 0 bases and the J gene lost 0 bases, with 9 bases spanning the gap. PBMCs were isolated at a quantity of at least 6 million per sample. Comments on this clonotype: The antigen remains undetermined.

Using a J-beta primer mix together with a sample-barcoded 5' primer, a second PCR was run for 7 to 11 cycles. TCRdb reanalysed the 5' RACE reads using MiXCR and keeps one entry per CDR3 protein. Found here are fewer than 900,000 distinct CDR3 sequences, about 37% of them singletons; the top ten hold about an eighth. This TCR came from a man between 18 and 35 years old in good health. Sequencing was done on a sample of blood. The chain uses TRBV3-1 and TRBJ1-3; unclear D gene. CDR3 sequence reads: CASSQDRYASGNTIYF. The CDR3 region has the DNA TGTGCCAGCAGCCAAGATCGGTATGCCTCTGGAAACACCATATATTTT.